This TCR beta chain comes out of a study of blood T cells in healthy people across ages. This clonotype came up many times. The antigen is undetermined. Study findings and constraints: Compared with aged donors, long-lived donors showed fewer expanded clones, suggesting selection.

Combining a sample-barcoded 5' primer with a J-beta primer mix, a second PCR ran for about 7 to 11 cycles. MiXCR, applied by TCRdb to the 5' RACE reads, yields one record per CDR3 protein. The repertoire consists of just under 900,000 distinct CDR3 sequences, with roughly 26% occurring once and the leading ten covering 15% to 20%. Deletions cut 8 bases from V and 3 bases from J, with 15 bases between. Germline CDR1 and CDR2: DFQATT and SNEGSKA (reference sequence). The CDR3 contains 13 residues. The clonotype originates from a woman of 80 years or more in good health. The J gene is TRBJ2-3, the V gene TRBV20-1; D is perhaps TRBD1 or TRBD2 (6 bases each). Material for sequencing was blood. In nucleotides, the CDR3 is TGCAGTCCCGGAGGGGGGACGACAGATACGCAGTATTTT. Amino acids: CSPGGGTTDTQYF.